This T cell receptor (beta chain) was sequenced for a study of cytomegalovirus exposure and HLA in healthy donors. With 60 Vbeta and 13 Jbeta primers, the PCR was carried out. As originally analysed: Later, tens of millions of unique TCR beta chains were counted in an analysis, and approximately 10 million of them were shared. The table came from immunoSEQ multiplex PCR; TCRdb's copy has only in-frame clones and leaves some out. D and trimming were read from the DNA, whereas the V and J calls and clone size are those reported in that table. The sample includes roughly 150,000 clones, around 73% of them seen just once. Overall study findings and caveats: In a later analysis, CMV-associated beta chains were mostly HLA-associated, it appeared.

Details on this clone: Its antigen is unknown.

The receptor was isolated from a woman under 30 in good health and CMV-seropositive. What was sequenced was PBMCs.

DNA for the CDR3: TGCGCCAGCAGCTTTAGCGGGGGATCCTACTACGAGCAGTACTTC. This codes for CASSFSGGSYYEQYF. V is TRBV5-1 and J is TRBJ2-5, with 9 nucleotides matching TRBD2. The J call is uncertain, as TRBJ2-7 better fits the DNA end. CDR1 and CDR2 from the germline V gene are SGHRS and YFSETQ. The CDR3 runs 15 residues.